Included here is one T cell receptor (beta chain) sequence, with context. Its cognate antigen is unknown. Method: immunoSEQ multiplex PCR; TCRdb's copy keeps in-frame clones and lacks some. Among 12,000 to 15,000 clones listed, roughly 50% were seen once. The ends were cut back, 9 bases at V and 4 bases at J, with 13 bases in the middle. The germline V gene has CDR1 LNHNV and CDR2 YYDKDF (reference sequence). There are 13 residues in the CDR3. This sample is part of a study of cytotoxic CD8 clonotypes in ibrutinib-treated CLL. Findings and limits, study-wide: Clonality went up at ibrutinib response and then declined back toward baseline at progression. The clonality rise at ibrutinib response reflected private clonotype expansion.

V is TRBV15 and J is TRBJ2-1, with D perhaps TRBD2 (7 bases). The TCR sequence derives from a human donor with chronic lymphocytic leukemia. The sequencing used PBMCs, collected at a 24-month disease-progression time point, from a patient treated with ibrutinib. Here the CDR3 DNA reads TGTGCCACTGGGGGCGGGGGATACAATGAGCAGTTCTTC. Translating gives CATGGGGYNEQFF.